The entry that follows covers one TCR beta chain sequence. Its target is not known. This specimen comes from a study of T-cell memory formation after mild COVID-19. Study-wide background: Largely donor-specific sequence clusters came from a couple of donors.

The V gene lost 7 bases and the J gene lost 0 bases, with 12 bases spanning the gap. The CDR3 sequence is 15 residues long. Whole-study results and caveats: Clones that got smaller from day 15 to 85 had even CD4/CD8, while clones growing later tipped toward CD4+. Shrinking CD4+ clones were chiefly CM and EM; CD8+ ones were chiefly EMRA.

Sample barcodes and UMIs were carried by the TCR alpha and TCR beta cDNA libraries that 5'RACE generated with constant-segment primers. TCRdb analysed the 5' RACE reads with MiXCR anew, one entry per CDR3 protein. In the table there are hundreds of thousands of distinct CDR3 sequences, around 28% of which are singletons. The J gene is TRBJ2-2, the V gene TRBV12-3 or TRBV12-4, with D maybe TRBD1 (6 bases). The origin of this receptor is an adult woman who had mild COVID-19 (a few samples of this study predate the infection). Cell type and time point are not known. The sequenced sample was PBMCs or a T cell subset sorted from them (not recorded which). In nucleotides, the CDR3 is TGTGCCAGCACCCTGACAGGATCGAACACCGGGGAGCTGTTTTTT. This codes for CASTLTGSNTGELFF.